These 29 T cell receptor beta chains originate from one sample sequenced in a study of T-cell reconstitution after alpha-beta-depleted transplantation in children. Construction of the TCRbeta library involved unique molecular identifiers. TCRdb reprocessed the PCR reads with MiXCR, giving one entry per CDR3 protein. Here the sample spans 670,000 or so distinct CDR3 sequences, roughly 14% being singletons. The input for sequencing was PBMCs, taken before TCRalphabeta/CD19-depleted stem cell transplant. Receptors were obtained from a girl aged 2-10 years with congenital amegakaryocytic thrombocytopenia, due to receive a stem cell transplant.

There are a few counts of this clonotype. The chain carries TRBV12-3 or TRBV12-4 and TRBJ2-1, with D perhaps matching TRBD2 (5 bases). The V end was cut by 6 bases, the J end by 6 bases, with 15 bases between. The length of the CDR3 is 14 residues. The CDR3: CASSDNSLGNEQFF. Written as DNA, the CDR3 is TGTGCCAGCAGCGACAATTCACTAGGCAATGAGCAGTTCTTC.

This clonotype appeared a few times. The V and J genes are TRBV7-9 and TRBJ2-1; no firm D call. Per germline, CDR1 SEHNR and CDR2 FQNEAQ (reference sequence). Between the trimmed V and J ends, which lost 5 bases and 6 bases, there was a span of 11 bases. CDR3 length equals 13 residues. The CDR3, as DNA: TGTGCCAGCAGCCCGAGAGAAACCAATGAGCAGTTCTTC. This gives the protein CASSPRETNEQFF.

The chain has TRBV7-8 and TRBJ2-1; D gene ambiguous. Germline CDR1 SGHVS, CDR2 FQNEAQ. The CDR3 consists of 12 residues. Trimming stripped 4 bases from V and 9 bases from J, with 10 bases between. The CDR3 reads CASSSLQREQFF. DNA of the CDR3: TGTGCCAGCAGCTCACTACAGCGTGAGCAGTTCTTC.

This clonotype was detected a few times. The chain carries TRBV11-1 and TRBJ1-1; D uncertain. Trimming left V 2 bases short and J 4 bases short, with 20 bases between. The germline gives CDR1 SGHAT, CDR2 FQDESV (reference sequence). The CDR3 contains 17 residues. The CDR3 DNA is TGTGCCAGCAGCTTAACCAACAAAGAACTTTTGGGCACTGAAGCTTTCTTT. Translating gives CASSLTNKELLGTEAFF.

V usage is TRBV7-9 and J usage is TRBJ2-1, with TRBD2 identical over 8 bases. In germline, CDR1 is SEHNR, CDR2 FQNEAQ (reference sequence). The V gene end was trimmed by 3 bases and the J gene end by 5 bases; junction bases not matched to a gene: 3. The CDR3 has 14 residues. In DNA form, the CDR3 reads TGTGCCAGCAGCTTCTGGACTAGCCACAATGAGCAGTTCTTC. Its translation is CASSFWTSHNEQFF.

The chain is built from TRBV30 and TRBJ2-2; D possibly uses TRBD1 or TRBD2 (5 bases each). The CDR3 spans 13 residues. From germline, CDR1 is GTSNPN and CDR2 SVGIG (reference sequence). With 2 bases removed from V and 3 bases from J, the gap between germline ends came to 7 bases. The CDR3: CAWSRGDTGELFF. In DNA, the CDR3 is TGTGCCTGGAGTCGAGGGGACACCGGGGAGCTGTTTTTT.

This clonotype was detected only a few times. CDR3 in amino acids: CASSGRGTDTQYF. CDR3 DNA sequence: TGTGCCAGCTCGGGACGGGGCACAGATACGCAGTATTTT. J is TRBJ2-3 and V is TRBV2, with D perhaps TRBD1 or TRBD2 (5 bases each). The V and J ends lost 8 bases and 1 base respectively, with 10 bases between them. This CDR3 has 13 residues. CDR1 is SNHLY, CDR2 FYNNEI, per germline.

The chain is built from TRBV3-1 and TRBJ1-4; D is ambiguous. CDR1 and CDR2 from the germline V gene are LGHDT and YNNKEL (reference sequence). With 1 base removed from V and 0 bases from J, the gap between germline ends came to 15 bases. This CDR3 comprises 18 residues. In DNA form, the CDR3 reads TGTGCCAGCAGCCAAGTAAACTCATATCCTACAACTAATGAAAAACTGTTTTTT. Its translation: CASSQVNSYPTTNEKLFF.

This clonotype occurred many times. The rearrangement joins TRBV12-3 or TRBV12-4 to TRBJ2-7; D possibly corresponds to TRBD2 (6 bases). The CDR3 contains 13 residues. Trimming took off 3 bases at V and 4 bases at J, with 10 bases between the two ends. CDR3 loop: CASSFTGAYEQYF. CDR3 DNA: TGTGCCAGCAGTTTTACGGGAGCATACGAGCAGTACTTC.

This clonotype appeared a single time. Being one base from a much bigger clone, this may be a read error. The rearrangement uses TRBV5-1 and TRBJ2-5, with 10 bases that match TRBD2. This CDR3 region has 16 residues. Looked up from germline, CDR1 is SGHRS and CDR2 is YFSETQ. The CDR3 DNA follows: TGCGCCAGCGGCTTGGCCTCTAGCGGGAGTATTGCTACCCAGTACTTC. It yields the protein CASGLASSGSIATQYF.

This clonotype was seen repeatedly, ten times or more. The chain couples TRBV29-1 to TRBJ2-5; D is uncertain. The CDR3 is 13 amino acids. CDR1 is SQVTM, CDR2 ANQGSEA, per germline. Trimming removed 4 bases from V and 5 bases from J, with 14 bases in between. For the CDR3, the DNA is TGCAGCGTTGCTTTTAGCCGGTATGAGACCCAGTACTTC. Translated, it gives CSVAFSRYETQYF.

This clonotype appeared a few times. This clone may be a read error of a much larger clone one base away. The rearrangement joins TRBV6-4 to TRBJ2-2; TRBD2 agrees at 8 bases. J gave up 4 bases and V 2 bases, and 0 bases lay outside the gene matches. This CDR3 is 14 amino acids long. Germline V gene data show CDR1 as MRHNA and CDR2 as SNTAGT. Here the CDR3 DNA reads TGTGCCAGCAGTGACGGGACTAGCACCGGGGAGCTGTTTTTT. Translation: CASSDGTSTGELFF.

This clonotype showed up many times. The chain is built from TRBV6-2 or TRBV6-3 and TRBJ2-1; tentatively, D is TRBD2 (5 bases). From germline, CDR1 is MNHEY and CDR2 SVGEGT. The CDR3 extends over 12 amino acids. Trimming cost V 6 bases and J 8 bases, with 11 bases left between them. As DNA, the CDR3 is TGTGCCAGCAGGCAACTAGGCGATGAGCAGTTCTTC. Encoded protein: CASRQLGDEQFF.

The sample holds many counts of this clonotype. V and J are TRBV4-1 and TRBJ2-1, with D possibly TRBD2 on 6 matching bases. Germline V lookup: CDR1 MGHRA, CDR2 YSYEKL. There are 15 residues in the CDR3. Trimming cost V 1 base and J 6 bases, with 13 bases left between them. The CDR3 is CASSQVYGTLNEQFF. The CDR3 nucleotides read TGCGCCAGCAGCCAAGTCTACGGGACTCTCAATGAGCAGTTCTTC.

In this sample, this clonotype turned up many times. J is TRBJ2-3 and V is TRBV20-1; 12 bases are a match to TRBD2. The CDR3 consists of 17 residues. CDR1 DFQATT and CDR2 SNEGSKA come from the germline V gene (reference sequence). The trim removed 5 bases at V and 0 bases at J, leaving 9 bases unmatched. CDR3 protein: CSALGASGRVSTDTQYF. CDR3 sequence (DNA): TGCAGTGCTCTGGGGGCTAGCGGGAGGGTTAGCACAGATACGCAGTATTTT.

The rearrangement links TRBV7-9 to TRBJ1-1, with D uncertain. The length of the CDR3 is 13 residues. V lost 4 bases and J lost 0, with 6 bases in between. Germline V gene data show CDR1 as SEHNR and CDR2 as FQNEAQ (reference sequence). CDR3 protein: CASSSQVNTEAFF. CDR3 nucleotide sequence: TGTGCCAGCAGCTCGCAAGTGAACACTGAAGCTTTCTTT.

This clonotype was seen a handful of times. This rearrangement joins TRBV27 to TRBJ1-5; D gene ambiguous. V was cut by 4 bases and J by 4 bases, with 17 bases left in between. This CDR3 is built from 16 residues. Germline V lookup: CDR1 MNHEY, CDR2 SMNVEV (reference sequence). The CDR3 DNA reads TGTGCCAGCAGTTCGAACAGCAGGAAACAAAATCAGCCCCAGCATTTT. This codes for CASSSNSRKQNQPQHF.

This clonotype was picked up many times. V gene TRBV27 combines with J gene TRBJ1-5, with D possibly TRBD1 on 5 matching bases. Germline values: CDR1 MNHEY, CDR2 SMNVEV (reference sequence). V gave up 3 bases and J gave up 3 bases, with 12 bases separating them. The CDR3 covers 15 residues. The CDR3 coding sequence is TGTGCCAGCAGTTTTTCGACCGGGACCAATCAGCCCCAGCATTTT. As protein: CASSFSTGTNQPQHF.

The genes are TRBV5-1 and TRBJ2-7, with D possibly being TRBD2 (6 bases). From germline, CDR1 is SGHRS and CDR2 YFSETQ. Trimming removed 3 bases at V and 5 bases at J, with 12 bases between. This CDR3 comprises 13 residues. CDR3 amino acids: CASSWGDADEQYF. In nucleotides, the CDR3 is TGCGCCAGCAGCTGGGGGGATGCGGACGAGCAGTACTTC.

This clonotype was detected ten times or more. This rearrangement joins TRBV20-1 to TRBJ1-1, with TRBD1 identical over 7 bases. The CDR3 totals 14 residues. The ends lost 4 bases at V and 0 bases at J; junction bases unmatched: 5. Germline lookup yields CDR1 DFQATT and CDR2 SNEGSKA (reference sequence). The CDR3 loop reads CSAIKGQMNTEAFF. CDR3 bases: TGCAGTGCTATTAAGGGACAGATGAACACTGAAGCTTTCTTT.

This clonotype was seen at least ten times. The chain couples TRBV20-1 to TRBJ2-3; 11 positions agree with TRBD2. The CDR3 covers 14 residues. Germline V gene lookup returns CDR1 DFQATT and CDR2 SNEGSKA (reference sequence). With 6 bases clipped from V and 4 bases from J, the junction kept 6 bases outside the gene matches. The CDR3 sequence is CSAELAGASDTQYF. CDR3 sequence (DNA): TGCAGTGCCGAACTAGCGGGAGCGTCAGATACGCAGTATTTT.

This clonotype came up many times. The rearrangement links TRBV7-6 to TRBJ1-1; TRBD1 agrees at 7 bases. Per the germline V gene, CDR1 is SGHVS and CDR2 is FNYEAQ. With 5 bases clipped from V and 5 bases from J, the junction kept 11 bases outside the gene matches. This CDR3 contains 15 residues. The CDR3 sequence: CASSTRQGRATEAFF. DNA of the CDR3: TGTGCCAGCAGCACACGACAGGGTAGAGCGACTGAAGCTTTCTTT.

This clonotype has more than one count but fewer than ten. The V call is TRBV20-1, the J call TRBJ2-1, with TRBD2 matching 10 bases. Trimming cost V 7 bases and J 0 bases; bases outside gene matches: 6. This CDR3 has 15 residues. The germline gives CDR1 DFQATT, CDR2 SNEGSKA (reference sequence). CDR3 region: CSVDLAGVSYNEQFF. The DNA for the CDR3 is TGCAGTGTTGACCTAGCGGGGGTCTCCTACAATGAGCAGTTCTTC.

The CDR3: CASSSRRFLTDTQYF. The CDR3 nucleotides are TGTGCCAGCAGCTCCCGACGGTTTCTCACAGATACGCAGTATTTT. V is TRBV12-3 or TRBV12-4 and J is TRBJ2-3; D not certain. The CDR3 extends over 15 amino acids. V was pared by 6 bases and J by 2 bases, with 15 bases between.

This clonotype was detected ten times or more. The chain links TRBV6-5 to TRBJ2-1, with 10 bases identical to TRBD1. Germline V CDR1 and CDR2: MNHEY, SVGAGI. This CDR3 is built from 16 residues. V gave up 0 bases and J gave up 6 bases; unmatched junction bases: 5. CDR3 DNA sequence: TGTGCCAGCAGTTACTCGGGGACAGGGGTGTCCAATGAGCAGTTCTTC. Translated, it gives CASSYSGTGVSNEQFF.

This chain connects TRBV10-3 to TRBJ1-5; D ambiguous. CDR3 length equals 15 residues. In germline, CDR1 is ENHRY, CDR2 SYGVKD. V lost 0 bases and J 3 bases, leaving 9 bases between the germline ends. The CDR3 sequence is CAISESTGNNQPQHF. The CDR3 region has the DNA TGTGCCATCAGTGAGTCGACCGGTAACAATCAGCCCCAGCATTTT.

The chain joins TRBV15 to TRBJ2-7; D uncertain. Germline CDR1 LNHNV, CDR2 YYDKDF (reference sequence). V lost 1 base and J 3 bases, leaving 13 bases between the germline ends. The CDR3 is 15 amino acids. DNA of the CDR3: TGTGCCACCAGCAGAGTTTCAACCAGCCACTACGAGCAGTACTTC. Translating it yields CATSRVSTSHYEQYF.

This clonotype appeared a few times. The rearrangement links TRBV5-1 to TRBJ2-5, with D perhaps being TRBD1 or TRBD2 (5 bases each). The V end was cut by 2 bases, the J end by 0 bases, with 11 bases between. This CDR3 spans 15 amino acids. The germline gives CDR1 SGHRS, CDR2 YFSETQ. The CDR3: CASSFSGTYQETQYF. DNA of the CDR3: TGCGCCAGCAGCTTCTCCGGGACGTACCAAGAGACCCAGTACTTC.

The chain recombines TRBV18 with TRBJ1-2; D not certain. Per germline, CDR1 KGHSH and CDR2 LQKENI. With 3 bases removed from V and 5 bases from J, the gap between germline ends came to 19 bases. The CDR3 spans 16 residues. The CDR3 region has the DNA TGTGCCAGCTCACCTTTCAAGGACGGGTCGGATTATGGCTACACCTTC. This encodes CASSPFKDGSDYGYTF.